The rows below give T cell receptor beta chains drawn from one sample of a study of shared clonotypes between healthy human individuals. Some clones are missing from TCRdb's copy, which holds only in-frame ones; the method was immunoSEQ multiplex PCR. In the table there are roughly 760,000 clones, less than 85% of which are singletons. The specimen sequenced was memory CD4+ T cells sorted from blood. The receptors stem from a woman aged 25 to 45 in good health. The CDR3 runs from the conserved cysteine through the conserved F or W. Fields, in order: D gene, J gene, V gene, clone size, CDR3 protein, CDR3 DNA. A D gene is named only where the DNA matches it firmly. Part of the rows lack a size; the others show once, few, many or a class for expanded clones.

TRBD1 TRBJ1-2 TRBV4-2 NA CASSQSGTGGVANYGYTF TGTGCCAGCAGCCAATCCGGGACAGGGGGTGTAGCTAACTATGGCTACACCTTC
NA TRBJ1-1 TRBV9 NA CASTRTGSDTEAFF TGTGCCAGCACCCGAACAGGGTCAGACACTGAAGCTTTCTTT
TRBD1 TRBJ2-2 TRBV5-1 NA CASSSQGQGVTGELFF TGCGCCAGCAGCTCGCAGGGACAGGGGGTAACCGGGGAGCTGTTTTTT
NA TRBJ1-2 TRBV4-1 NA CASSQDPRHGLRGYTF TGCGCCAGCAGCCAAGATCCCCGACATGGGTTGAGGGGCTACACCTTC
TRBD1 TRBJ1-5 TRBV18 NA CASSPPTSGLSDRGNQPQHF TGTGCCAGCTCACCACCGACTAGTGGTTTATCGGACAGGGGCAATCAGCCCCAGCATTTT
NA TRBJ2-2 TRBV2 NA CASKGGLNTGELFF TGTGCCAGCAAAGGGGGACTCAACACCGGGGAGCTGTTTTTT
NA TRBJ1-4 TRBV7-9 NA CASTPEVRLNEKLFF TGTGCCAGCACCCCGGAGGTCCGGCTGAATGAAAAACTGTTTTTT
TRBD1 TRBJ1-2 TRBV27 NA CASSTTGYGYTF TGTGCCAGCAGTACGACAGGGTATGGCTACACCTTC
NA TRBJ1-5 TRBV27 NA CASSNRDQPQHF TGTGCCAGCTCAAACAGGGATCAGCCCCAGCATTTT
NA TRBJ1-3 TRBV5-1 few CASSEGLSGNTIYF TGCGCCAGCTCCGAAGGTCTCTCTGGAAACACCATATATTTT
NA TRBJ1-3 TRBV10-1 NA CASSESSTSGNTIYF TGCGCCAGCAGTGAGTCCAGCACCTCTGGAAACACCATATATTTT
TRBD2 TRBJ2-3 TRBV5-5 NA CASSAGLVGSVGTDTQYF TGTGCCAGCAGCGCGGGACTAGTTGGCTCCGTCGGGACAGATACGCAGTATTTT
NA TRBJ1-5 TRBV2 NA CASRGGPNQPQHF TGTGCCAGCAGGGGGGGTCCTAATCAGCCCCAGCATTTT
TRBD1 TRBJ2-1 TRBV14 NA CASSQLTGWSSRTHNEQFF TGTGCCAGCAGCCAACTGACAGGGTGGTCTAGTCGAACTCACAATGAGCAGTTCTTC
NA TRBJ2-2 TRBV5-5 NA CASSLGGGGRANTGELFF TGTGCCAGCAGCTTAGGGGGTGGAGGGCGAGCGAACACCGGGGAGCTGTTTTTT
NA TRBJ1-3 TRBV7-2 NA CASSLTRYGNTIYF TGTGCCAGCAGCTTGACTAGATATGGAAACACCATATATTTT
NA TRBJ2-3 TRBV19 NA CASSMGTHLSTDTQYF TGTGCCAGTAGTATGGGGACTCATCTGAGCACAGATACGCAGTATTTT
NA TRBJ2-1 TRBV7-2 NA CASSPGRRNNEQFF TGTGCCAGCAGCCCGGGGCGGCGCAACAATGAGCAGTTCTTC
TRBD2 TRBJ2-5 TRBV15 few CATSRDRTGGQETQYF TGTGCCACCAGCAGAGATAGGACGGGAGGGCAAGAGACCCAGTACTTC
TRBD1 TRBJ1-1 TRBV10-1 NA CASRGQGSTEAFF TGCGCCAGCAGAGGACAGGGGAGCACTGAAGCTTTCTTT
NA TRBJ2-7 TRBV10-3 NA CAISEGVDSGGREQYF TGTGCCATCAGTGAGGGTGTGGATAGCGGAGGTAGGGAGCAGTACTTC
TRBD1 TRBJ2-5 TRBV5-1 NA CASRETGGDRTQYF TGCGCCAGCAGAGAGACAGGGGGCGACAGGACCCAGTACTTC
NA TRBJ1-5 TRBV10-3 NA CAISEGDFNQPQHF TGTGCCATCAGTGAAGGGGATTTCAATCAGCCCCAGCATTTT
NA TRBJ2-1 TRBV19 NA CASIGLAGGNEQFF TGTGCCAGTATCGGACTAGCAGGGGGGAATGAGCAGTTCTTC
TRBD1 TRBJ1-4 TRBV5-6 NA CASSLGQGFEKLFF TGTGCCAGCAGCTTGGGACAGGGATTTGAAAAACTGTTTTTT
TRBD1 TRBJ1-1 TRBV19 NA CASSPDRGVEAFF TGTGCCAGTAGCCCGGACAGGGGAGTTGAAGCTTTCTTT
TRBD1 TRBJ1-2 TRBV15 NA CATSRDRGAYGYTF TGTGCCACCAGCAGAGACAGGGGGGCCTATGGCTACACCTTC
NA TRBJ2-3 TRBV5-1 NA CASSRTGSWTDTQYF TGCGCCAGCAGCCGTACCGGTAGCTGGACAGATACGCAGTATTTT
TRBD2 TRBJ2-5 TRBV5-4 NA CASSPRTSGRPETQYF TGTGCCAGCAGCCCCCGGACTAGCGGGAGACCAGAGACCCAGTACTTC
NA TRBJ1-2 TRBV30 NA CACPRGSNGYTF TGTGCCTGCCCAAGAGGATCGAATGGCTACACCTTC
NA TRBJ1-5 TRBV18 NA CASSSRGGEQPQHF TGTGCCAGCTCTTCCCGGGGGGGTGAGCAGCCCCAGCATTTT
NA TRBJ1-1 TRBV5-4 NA CASSLESYTEAFF TGTGCCAGCAGCTTGGAGTCTTACACTGAAGCTTTCTTT
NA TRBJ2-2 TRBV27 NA CASSGQSGTGELFF TGTGCCAGCAGTGGACAGTCGGGCACCGGGGAGCTGTTTTTT
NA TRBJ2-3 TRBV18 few CASSPPTGRPGTDTQYF TGTGCCAGCTCACCACCGACTGGTCGACCGGGGACGGATACGCAGTATTTT
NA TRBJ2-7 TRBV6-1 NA CASRAPAYEQYF TGTGCCAGCAGAGCCCCGGCCTACGAGCAGTACTTC
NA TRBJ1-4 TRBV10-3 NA CAIRGLGANEKLFF TGTGCCATCAGAGGTCTGGGAGCTAATGAAAAACTGTTTTTT
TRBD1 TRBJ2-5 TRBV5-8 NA CASSLGQGRGPGGKTQYF TGTGCCAGCAGCTTAGGACAGGGTCGCGGTCCTGGGGGGAAGACCCAGTACTTC
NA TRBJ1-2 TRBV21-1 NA CASRTAFRRAYGYTF TGTGCCAGTCGGACAGCCTTCCGACGGGCCTATGGCTACACCTTC
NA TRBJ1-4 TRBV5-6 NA CASNLRGAKEKLFF TGTGCCAGCAACTTGCGGGGGGCAAAGGAAAAACTGTTTTTT
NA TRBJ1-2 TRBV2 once CASSELNGYTF TGTGCCAGCAGTGAATTAAATGGCTACACCTTC
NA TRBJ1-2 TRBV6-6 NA CASSGPTAYGYTF TGTGCCAGCTCAGGACCGACGGCCTATGGCTACACCTTC
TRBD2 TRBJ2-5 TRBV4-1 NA CASSPKPSGRVGGEETQYF TGCGCCAGCAGCCCTAAACCTAGCGGGAGGGTTGGTGGCGAAGAGACCCAGTACTTC
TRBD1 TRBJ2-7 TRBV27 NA CASALSPRGYEQYF TGTGCCAGCGCACTAAGCCCCAGGGGGTACGAGCAGTACTTC
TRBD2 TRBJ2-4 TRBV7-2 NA CASSRRTSEGIQYF TGTGCCAGCAGCCGCCGGACTAGCGAGGGTATTCAGTACTTC
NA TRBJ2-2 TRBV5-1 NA CASSVGTGELFF TGCGCCAGCAGCGTGGGCACCGGGGAGCTGTTTTTT
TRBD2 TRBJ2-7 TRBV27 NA CASSQQGPGGTYEQYF TGTGCCAGCAGTCAACAGGGACCGGGAGGGACCTACGAGCAGTACTTC
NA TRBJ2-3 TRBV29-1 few CSVVRVSTDTQYF TGCAGCGTTGTCAGGGTGAGCACAGATACGCAGTATTTT
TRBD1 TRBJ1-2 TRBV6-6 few CASSYSMDRGGYTF TGTGCCAGCAGTTACTCGATGGACAGGGGGGGCTACACCTTC